The 29 T cell receptor beta chains below were found in one sample sequenced in a study of cytomegalovirus exposure and HLA in healthy donors. Some clones are missing from TCRdb's copy, which holds only in-frame ones; the method was immunoSEQ multiplex PCR. The sample consists of fewer than 400,000 clones, 86% of them appearing once. The sample taken for sequencing was PBMCs. The source is a woman in her late teens or twenties in good health and CMV-seronegative.

Concerning this clone itself: Other DNA sequences in this specimen translate into the identical CDR3. The J gene is TRBJ2-2, the V gene TRBV30; D is perhaps TRBD2 (5 bases). Trimming shortened V by 3 bases and J by 1 base, and 6 bases separated the two germline ends. The V gene's germline CDR1 is GTSNPN and CDR2 SVGIG (reference sequence). The CDR3 runs 13 residues. This CDR3 reads CAWSGGNTGELFF. CDR3 nucleotide sequence: TGTGCCTGGAGCGGAGGGAACACCGGGGAGCTGTTTTTT. The whole variable domain, remainder taken from reference TRBV30 and TRBJ2-2, is SQTIHQWPATLVQPVGSPLSLECTVEGTSNPNLYWYRQAAGRGLQLLFYSVGIGQISSEVPQNLSASRPQDRQFILSSKKLLLSDSGFYLCAWSGGNTGELFFGEGSRLTVL.

The chain carries TRBV6-5 and TRBJ2-1; tentatively, D is TRBD2 (5 bases). V was trimmed by 5 bases and J by 9 bases, leaving 8 bases between them. The CDR3 is made up of 11 amino acids. Germline CDR1 MNHEY, CDR2 SVGAGI. The CDR3 loop reads CASSLRGEQFF. Written as DNA, the CDR3 is TGTGCCAGCAGTCTCCGGGGTGAGCAGTTCTTC.

CDR3 in amino acids: CASTRQGGTYEQYF. The CDR3, as DNA: TGTGCCAGCACAAGACAGGGGGGGACCTACGAGCAGTACTTC. The chain combines TRBV2 with TRBJ2-7; 9 bases are shared with TRBD1. Germline loops: CDR1 SNHLY, CDR2 FYNNEI. This CDR3 region has 14 residues. With 7 bases clipped from V and 2 bases from J, the junction kept 6 bases outside the gene matches.

V gene TRBV4-1 combines with J gene TRBJ1-2, with D possibly matching TRBD1 (5 bases). The V gene's germline CDR1 is MGHRA and CDR2 YSYEKL. The CDR3 contains 15 residues. The V end lost 1 base, the J end lost 0 bases, and 9 bases lay between the germline ends. In DNA, the CDR3 is TGCGCCAGCAGCCAAGGGTGGGGGGCTAACTATGGCTACACCTTC. Its protein is CASSQGWGANYGYTF.

The chain couples TRBV4-3 to TRBJ2-1; 11 bases are a match to TRBD2. V dropped 0 bases and J dropped 6; count of bases not matched to a gene: 4. Looked up from germline, CDR1 is LGHNA and CDR2 is YSLEER. This CDR3 contains 16 residues. In nucleotides, the CDR3 is TGCGCCAGCAGCCAAGAGCCTAGCGGGGGGCCCAATGAGCAGTTCTTC. Residues: CASSQEPSGGPNEQFF.

The chain links TRBV13 to TRBJ2-7; the D gene is possibly TRBD2 (6 bases). The V end was cut by 0 bases, the J end by 3 bases, with 12 bases between. The CDR3 totals 15 residues. Germline values: CDR1 PRHDT, CDR2 FYEKMQ (reference sequence). The CDR3 region is CASSLGERADYEQYF. CDR3 sequence (DNA): TGTGCCAGCAGCTTAGGTGAGCGGGCAGACTACGAGCAGTACTTC.

The rearrangement links TRBV27 to TRBJ2-7; TRBD2 is a possible D gene (5 bases). CDR1 and CDR2 (germline): MNHEY, SMNVEV (reference sequence). V was clipped by 4 bases and J by 2 bases, with 18 bases between them. CDR3 length equals 16 residues. DNA of the CDR3: TGTGCCAGCAGTTCGAAACTAGACTTAGCAGCCTACGAGCAGTACTTC. Protein product: CASSSKLDLAAYEQYF.

The CDR3 DNA reads as TGTGCCAGCAGCATTAGCGGGAGCCCCAATGAGCAGTTCTTC. Its translation is CASSISGSPNEQFF. V and J are TRBV9 and TRBJ2-1, with 9 nucleotides matching TRBD2. The CDR3 sequence is 14 residues long. In germline, CDR1 is SGDLS, CDR2 YYNGEE. Trimming at V came to 4 bases and at J to 6 bases, leaving 5 bases not matched to a gene.

This clone is a singleton in its sample. The V call is TRBV4-1, the J call TRBJ2-7; D perhaps matches TRBD2 (6 bases). The CDR3 runs 14 residues. Germline assignment: CDR1 MGHRA and CDR2 YSYEKL. The V and J ends lost 1 base and 1 base respectively, with 8 bases between them. The CDR3 DNA sequence: TGCGCCAGCAGCCAAGTAGCGGTATCCTACGAGCAGTACTTC. Encoded protein: CASSQVAVSYEQYF.

The chain is built from TRBV7-9 and TRBJ2-7; D is unclear. Germline V gives CDR1 SEHNR, CDR2 FQNEAQ (reference sequence). Trimming took off 5 bases at V and 5 bases at J, with 16 bases between the two ends. The CDR3 runs 14 residues. CDR3 in amino acids: CASSPTSPTDEQYF. The CDR3 DNA is TGTGCCAGCAGCCCTACCTCTCCAACCGACGAGCAGTACTTC.

V gene TRBV9 combines with J gene TRBJ2-5, with D maybe TRBD1 (5 bases). V lost 2 bases and J 2 bases, leaving 7 bases between the germline ends. The V gene's germline CDR1 is SGDLS and CDR2 YYNGEE. The CDR3 has 13 amino acids. CDR3 residues: CASSVGQQETQYF. For the CDR3, the DNA is TGTGCCAGCAGCGTGGGGCAGCAAGAGACCCAGTACTTC.

This clone was detected only once. V usage is TRBV5-4 and J usage is TRBJ2-2, with D maybe TRBD2 (5 bases). The CDR3 runs to 15 residues. The V end lost 0 bases, the J end lost 3 bases, and 9 bases lay between the germline ends. CDR1 and CDR2 from the germline V gene are SGHNT and YYREEE (reference sequence). The CDR3 nucleotides are TGTGCCAGCAGCTTGGGGACTCCTCACACCGGGGAGCTGTTTTTT. This codes for CASSLGTPHTGELFF.

A word on this clone: In the same sample, other DNA sequences code for this CDR3. This chain uses TRBV4-3 with TRBJ2-1, with TRBD1 matching 7 bases. The CDR3 has 15 residues. Germline CDR1 and CDR2: LGHNA and YSLEER. V shed 0 bases, J shed 4 bases, and the junction held 3 bases outside the gene matches. CDR3 loop: CASSQERGPYNEQFF. The CDR3, as DNA: TGCGCCAGCAGCCAAGAGAGGGGGCCGTACAATGAGCAGTTCTTC.

The chain employs TRBV21-1 and TRBJ2-2; the D call TRBD2 from the table was never checked on the DNA. TRBV21-1 is annotated as a pseudogene. This CDR3 is 10 amino acids long. The CDR3 DNA sequence: TGTGCCAGCAGCGCCATTTTCGGGTTTTTT. Protein: CASSAIFGFF.

The rearrangement uses TRBV6-5 and TRBJ1-1, with 7 nucleotides matching TRBD1. V shed 2 bases and J 2 bases; nucleotides not matched to a gene: 5. Germline-derived CDR1 and CDR2 are MNHEY and SVGAGI. The CDR3 is 15 amino acids. The CDR3 spells CASSYEGGYNTEAFF. The CDR3 nucleotides are TGTGCCAGCAGTTACGAAGGGGGCTATAACACTGAAGCTTTCTTT.

The rearrangement links TRBV19 to TRBJ2-7; 7 positions match TRBD1. V gave up 4 bases and J gave up 4 bases; unmatched junction bases: 7. There are 14 residues in the CDR3. Germline values: CDR1 LNHDA, CDR2 SQIVND (reference sequence). The CDR3 protein is CASSKSTGLYEQYF. CDR3 DNA sequence: TGTGCCAGTAGTAAATCGACAGGGCTATACGAGCAGTACTTC.

The V call is TRBV27, the J call TRBJ2-1; D perhaps matches TRBD2 (6 bases). The CDR3 loop spans 15 amino acids. V was trimmed by 7 bases and J by 9 bases, leaving 22 bases between them. Germline-derived CDR1 and CDR2 are MNHEY and SMNVEV (reference sequence). The CDR3 nucleotides are TGTGCCAGCAACCCACGGGACTGGGCTACGGGTGAGCAGTTCTTC. Translating it yields CASNPRDWATGEQFF.

This clone was picked up a small number of times. This chain connects TRBV29-1 to TRBJ1-2; tentative D call: TRBD1 (5 bases). V lost 3 bases and J lost 4, with 12 bases in between. The CDR3 has 13 amino acids. The germline V gene encodes CDR1 SQVTM and CDR2 ANQGSEA. For the CDR3, the DNA is TGCAGCGTTGAGCCAGGGTTCAGCTATGGCTACACCTTC. This codes for CSVEPGFSYGYTF.

V gene TRBV11-2 combines with J gene TRBJ2-7; D call uncertain. The CDR3 contains 12 residues. The germline V gene encodes CDR1 SGHAT and CDR2 FQNNGV. Trimming took off 5 bases at V and 7 bases at J, with 12 bases between the two ends. This CDR3 reads CASSPSLLEQYF. The CDR3 region has the DNA TGTGCCAGCAGCCCCTCCCTGTTAGAGCAGTACTTC.

The chain carries TRBV11-1 and TRBJ2-7; D perhaps matches TRBD2 (6 bases). The CDR3 sequence is 12 residues long. From germline, CDR1 is SGHAT and CDR2 FQDESV (reference sequence). The V and J ends lost 5 bases and 3 bases respectively, with 8 bases between them. The CDR3 loop is CASSGTHYEQYF. The CDR3 DNA reads as TGTGCCAGCAGCGGGACTCACTACGAGCAGTACTTC.

The CDR3 bases are TGCAGCGTCGGGGTTGAGTCGGAGACCCAGTACTTC. This gives the protein CSVGVESETQYF. The chain couples TRBV29-1 to TRBJ2-5; D is possibly TRBD2 (5 bases). V was pared by 6 bases and J by 5 bases, with 13 bases between. Germline CDR1 SQVTM, CDR2 ANQGSEA. CDR3 length: 12 amino acids.

The chain links TRBV9 to TRBJ1-5; the match to TRBD1 covers 7 bases. The V and J ends lost 4 bases and 4 bases, in that order; junction bases with no gene match: 8. Germline V gene lookup returns CDR1 SGDLS and CDR2 YYNGEE. This CDR3 region has 15 residues. CDR3 nucleotides: TGTGCCAGCAGCAGATGGGACAGTGAAAATCAGCCCCAGCATTTT. Its protein is CASSRWDSENQPQHF.

The chain couples TRBV19 to TRBJ2-1; TRBD2 matches at 14 bases. Germline CDR1 reads LNHDA; CDR2 reads SQIVND (reference sequence). The CDR3 consists of 15 residues. Unmatched junction bases numbered 6, after V lost 7 bases and J lost 7 bases. CDR3 nucleotides: TGTGCCAGTACTGGGACTAGCGGGAGCGGGAATGAGCAGTTCTTC. It specifies CASTGTSGSGNEQFF.

The CDR3 sequence: CASSQLVGGELFF. The CDR3, as DNA: TGTGCCAGCAGCCAACTGGTCGGCGGGGAGCTGTTTTTT. This sequence joins TRBV7-3 and TRBJ2-2, with D unresolved. Germline-derived CDR1 and CDR2 are SGHTA and FQGTGA. The CDR3 has 13 amino acids. Trimming removed 5 bases from V and 7 bases from J, with 11 bases in between.

V usage is TRBV27 and J usage is TRBJ1-5, with 8 nucleotides matching TRBD1. Trimming took 6 bases from V and 1 from J; bases not matched to a gene: 5. There are 15 residues in the CDR3. Germline CDR1 reads MNHEY; CDR2 reads SMNVEV (reference sequence). CDR3 in DNA: TGTGCCAGCAGAGCCGGGACAGGAAGCAATCAGCCCCAGCATTTT. Amino acid sequence: CASRAGTGSNQPQHF.

The CDR3 DNA is TGTGCCAGTAGCCAAGGACTAGCGGGTCAAGAGACCCAGTACTTC. Protein: CASSQGLAGQETQYF. V gene TRBV19 combines with J gene TRBJ2-5, with 11 bases lining up with TRBD2. CDR3 length: 15 residues. The V segment lost 6 bases and the J segment 2 bases; nucleotides outside the gene matches: 5. The germline CDR1 and CDR2 sequences are LNHDA and SQIVND (reference sequence).

This chain links TRBV7-2 with TRBJ2-5, with 8 bases aligning to TRBD2. From germline, CDR1 is SGHTA and CDR2 FQGNSA. V trimming: 3 bases; J trimming: 5 bases; junction bases outside the gene matches: 2. The CDR3 runs to 13 residues. The CDR3 protein is CASSLSGGETQYF. In DNA, the CDR3 is TGTGCCAGCAGCTTGTCGGGAGGGGAGACCCAGTACTTC.

The rearrangement joins TRBV5-1 to TRBJ2-2; D may be TRBD2 (5 bases). The germline V gene has CDR1 SGHRS and CDR2 YFSETQ. V dropped 7 bases and J dropped 0 bases, with 10 bases sitting between them. The CDR3 extends over 14 amino acids. CDR3 nucleotide sequence: TGCGCCAGCTTCGGGAACACGAACACCGGGGAGCTGTTTTTT. Translating gives CASFGNTNTGELFF. Full variable domain (outside the CDR3, taken from reference TRBV5-1 and TRBJ2-2): KAGVTQTPRYLIKTRGQQVTLSCSPISGHRSVSWYQQTPGQGLQFLFEYFSETQRNKGNFPGRFSGRQFSNSRSEMNVSTLELGDSALYLCASFGNTNTGELFFGEGSRLTVL.

V and J are TRBV6-6 and TRBJ1-4, with 11 bases aligning to TRBD1. This CDR3 contains 14 residues. The germline gives CDR1 MNHNY, CDR2 SVGAGI (reference sequence). V lost 5 bases, J lost 8 bases, and 4 bases stayed unmatched. Written as DNA, the CDR3 is TGTGCCAGCAGTCCGGGACAGGGGGAGGAAAAACTGTTTTTT. It translates to CASSPGQGEEKLFF.